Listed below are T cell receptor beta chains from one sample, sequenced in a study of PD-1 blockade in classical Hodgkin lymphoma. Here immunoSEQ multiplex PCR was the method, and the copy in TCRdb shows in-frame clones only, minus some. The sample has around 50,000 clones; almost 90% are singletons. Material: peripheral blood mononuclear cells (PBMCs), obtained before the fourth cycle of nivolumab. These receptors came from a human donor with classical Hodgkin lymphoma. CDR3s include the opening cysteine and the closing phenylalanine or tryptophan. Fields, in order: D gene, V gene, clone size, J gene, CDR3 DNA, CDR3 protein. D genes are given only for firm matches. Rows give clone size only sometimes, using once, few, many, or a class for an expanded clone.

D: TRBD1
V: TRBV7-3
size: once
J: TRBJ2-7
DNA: TGTGCCAGCAGCTTCGACAGGGGGGACTACGAGCAGTACTTC
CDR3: CASSFDRGDYEQYF

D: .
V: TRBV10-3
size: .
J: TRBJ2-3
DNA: TGTGCCATCAAACTAGGTTTCTTGAGCACAGATACGCAGTATTTT
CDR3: CAIKLGFLSTDTQYF

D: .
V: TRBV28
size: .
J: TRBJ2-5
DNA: TGTGCCAGCAGCCCCAGGGGCCGACAAGAGACCCAGTACTTC
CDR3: CASSPRGRQETQYF

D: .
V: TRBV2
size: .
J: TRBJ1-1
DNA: TGTGCCAGCACCCCGGCGGGGGACACTGAAGCTTTCTTT
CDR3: CASTPAGDTEAFF

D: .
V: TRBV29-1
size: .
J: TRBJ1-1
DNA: TGCAGCGTGACAGGAGCCAAGAACACTGAAGCTTTCTTT
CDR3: CSVTGAKNTEAFF

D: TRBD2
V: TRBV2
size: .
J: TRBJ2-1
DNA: TGTGCCAGCAGTGAAACAACTAGCGGGCCCTACAATGAGCAGTTCTTC
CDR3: CASSETTSGPYNEQFF

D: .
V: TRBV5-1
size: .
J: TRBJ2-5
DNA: TGCGCCAGCAGCTTATATGGGGTACAAGAGACCCAGTACTTC
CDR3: CASSLYGVQETQYF

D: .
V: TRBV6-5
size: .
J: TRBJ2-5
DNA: TGTGCCAGCAGTTACACAGGGACATCCCAAGAGACCCAGTACTTC
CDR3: CASSYTGTSQETQYF

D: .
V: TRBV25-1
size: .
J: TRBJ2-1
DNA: TGTGCCAGCAGTGAGGGGTGGGCGGGGAAGTCGGAGCAGTTCTTC
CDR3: CASSEGWAGKSEQFF

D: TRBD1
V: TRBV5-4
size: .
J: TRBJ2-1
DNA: TGTGCCAGCTTGCCGGGACAGGGGTACAATGAGCAGTTCTTC
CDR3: CASLPGQGYNEQFF

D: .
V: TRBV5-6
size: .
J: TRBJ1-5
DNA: TGTGCCAGCAGCTCCCAAAATCAGCCCCAGCATTTT
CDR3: CASSSQNQPQHF

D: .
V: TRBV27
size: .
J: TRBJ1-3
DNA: TGTGCCAGCAGTCTAAAACAGGGAGGAAACACCATATATTTT
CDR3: CASSLKQGGNTIYF

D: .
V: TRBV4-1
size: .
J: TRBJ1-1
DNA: TGCGCCAGCAGCCAAGTCGGGGGGCACAACACTGAAGCTTTCTTT
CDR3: CASSQVGGHNTEAFF

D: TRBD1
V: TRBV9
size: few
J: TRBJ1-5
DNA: TGTGCCAGCAGCGTACCGGACAGGAGAAATCAGCCCCAGCATTTT
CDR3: CASSVPDRRNQPQHF

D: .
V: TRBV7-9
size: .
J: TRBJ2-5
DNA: TGTGCCAGCGTCACCCAGGGAGGCCCTGATGAGCAGTACTTC
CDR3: CASVTQGGPDEQYF

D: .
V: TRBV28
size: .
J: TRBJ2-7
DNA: TGTGCCAGCAGAACTCCGGGACAAGGATTATACGAGCAGTACTTC
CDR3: CASRTPGQGLYEQYF

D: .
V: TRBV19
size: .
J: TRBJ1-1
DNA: TGTGCCAGTAGTATTAGGAGGGCGGGGAACACTGAAGCTTTCTTT
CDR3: CASSIRRAGNTEAFF

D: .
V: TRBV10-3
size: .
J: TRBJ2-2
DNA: TGTGCCATCACCGGGGCCAGTAGGTCCGGGGAGCTGTTTTTT
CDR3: CAITGASRSGELFF

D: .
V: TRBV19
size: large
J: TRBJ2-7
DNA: TGTGCGAGTAGAGGCCAAAGGGGAGACTACGAGCAGTACTTC
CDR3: CASRGQRGDYEQYF

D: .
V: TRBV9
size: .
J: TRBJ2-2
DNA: TGTGCCAGCAGCGTAGGCGCCGGGACACCTTACACCGGGGAGCTGTTTTTT
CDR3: CASSVGAGTPYTGELFF

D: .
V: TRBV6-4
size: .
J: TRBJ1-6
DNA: TGTGCCAGCAGTGAACAGGGAGGTTCACCCCTCCACTTT
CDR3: CASSEQGGSPLHF

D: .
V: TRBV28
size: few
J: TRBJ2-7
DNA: TGTGCCAGCAGTTTCGGACTGGGATTACTTGTCGAGCAGTACTTC
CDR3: CASSFGLGLLVEQYF

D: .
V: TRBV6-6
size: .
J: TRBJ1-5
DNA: TGTGCCAGCAGAAACGGGAATGGTCAGCCCCAGCATTTT
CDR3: CASRNGNGQPQHF

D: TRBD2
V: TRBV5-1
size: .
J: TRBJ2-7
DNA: TGCGCCAGCAGCCTGGGCGGACTAGATTACGAGCAGTACTTC
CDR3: CASSLGGLDYEQYF

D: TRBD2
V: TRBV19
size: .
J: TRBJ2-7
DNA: TGTGCCAGTAAGGTGGCTAGCGGGGGGTACGAGCAGTACTTC
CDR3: CASKVASGGYEQYF

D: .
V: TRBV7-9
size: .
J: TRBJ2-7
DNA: TGTGCCAGCAGTTTAATAGCTGGCGAGCAGTACTTC
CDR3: CASSLIAGEQYF

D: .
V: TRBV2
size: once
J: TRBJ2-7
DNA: TGTGCCAGCAGTGGCCTAGGATCCTACGAGCAGTACTTC
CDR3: CASSGLGSYEQYF

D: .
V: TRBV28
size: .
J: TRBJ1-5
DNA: TGTGCCAGCAGTCCGCCTACAGGAGGAACAATCAATCAGCCCCAGCATTTT
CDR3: CASSPPTGGTINQPQHF

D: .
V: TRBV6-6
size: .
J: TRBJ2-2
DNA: TGTGCCAGCAGTTACTCGGCCGTCGGGGAGCTGTTTTTT
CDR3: CASSYSAVGELFF

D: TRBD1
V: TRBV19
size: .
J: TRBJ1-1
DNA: TGTGCCAGTAGGAGCCGGGACAGGGCCAACACTGAAGCTTTCTTT
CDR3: CASRSRDRANTEAFF